A single sample gave rise to the 3 T cell receptor beta chains below, sequenced in a study of a mutant IDH1 vaccine in newly diagnosed glioma. Assay used: immunoSEQ multiplex PCR; TCRdb lists only in-frame clones, some missing. The table records some 68,000 clones, roughly 78% of them present only once. The sample's time point: baseline, week 1 (first vaccination visit). Treatment here: pre-vaccination baseline after standard-of-care therapy. The sample here was PBMCs, taken from a glioma patient treated with radiotherapy, temozolomide or both. The receptors stem from a man aged 50-59 years with glioma.

V is TRBV18 and J is TRBJ1-1, with a weak D call TRBD1 (5 bases). With 1 base removed from V and 4 bases from J, the gap between germline ends came to 13 bases. This CDR3 spans 15 amino acids. Germline V lookup: CDR1 KGHSH, CDR2 LQKENI. CDR3 DNA: TGTGCCAGCTCACCACTACGGGACTTCCCCACTGAAGCTTTCTTT. Translating it yields CASSPLRDFPTEAFF.

This clone has more than one count but fewer than ten. The chain carries TRBV5-1 and TRBJ1-3, with D unclear. V was clipped by 3 bases and J by 10 bases, with 11 bases between them. Germline assignment: CDR1 SGHRS and CDR2 YFSETQ. The CDR3 extends over 12 amino acids. CDR3 nucleotides: TGCGCCAGCAGCTCGACCATGGGTACCATATATTTT. Its translation: CASSSTMGTIYF.

This clone was counted between two and nine times. V gene TRBV30 combines with J gene TRBJ2-7; perhaps TRBD2 as D (7 bases). The CDR3 runs to 18 residues. Trimming took off 3 bases at V and 0 bases at J, with 24 bases between the two ends. Germline V lookup: CDR1 GTSNPN, CDR2 SVGIG (reference sequence). CDR3 loop: CAWRPRLIGGPDSYEQYF. For the CDR3, the DNA is TGTGCCTGGAGGCCTAGACTAATCGGGGGGCCCGACTCCTACGAGCAGTACTTC.